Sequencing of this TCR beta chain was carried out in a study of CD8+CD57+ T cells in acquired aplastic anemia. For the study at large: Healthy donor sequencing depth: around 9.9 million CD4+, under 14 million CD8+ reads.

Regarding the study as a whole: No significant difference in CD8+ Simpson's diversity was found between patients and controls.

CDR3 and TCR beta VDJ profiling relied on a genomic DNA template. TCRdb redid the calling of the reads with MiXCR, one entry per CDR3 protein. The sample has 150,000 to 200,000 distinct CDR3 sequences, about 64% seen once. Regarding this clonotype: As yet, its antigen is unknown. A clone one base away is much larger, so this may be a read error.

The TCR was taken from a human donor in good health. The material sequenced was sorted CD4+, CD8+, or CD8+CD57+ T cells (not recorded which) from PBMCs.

The CDR3 reads CASSGGTGLNTGAFF. In DNA, the CDR3 is TGTGCCAGCAGCGGAGGGACAGGGTTGAACACTGGAGCTTTCTTT. The chain combines TRBV9 with TRBJ1-1; TRBD1 aligns across 9 bases. Germline loops: CDR1 SGDLS, CDR2 YYNGEE. The CDR3 is 15 residues long.